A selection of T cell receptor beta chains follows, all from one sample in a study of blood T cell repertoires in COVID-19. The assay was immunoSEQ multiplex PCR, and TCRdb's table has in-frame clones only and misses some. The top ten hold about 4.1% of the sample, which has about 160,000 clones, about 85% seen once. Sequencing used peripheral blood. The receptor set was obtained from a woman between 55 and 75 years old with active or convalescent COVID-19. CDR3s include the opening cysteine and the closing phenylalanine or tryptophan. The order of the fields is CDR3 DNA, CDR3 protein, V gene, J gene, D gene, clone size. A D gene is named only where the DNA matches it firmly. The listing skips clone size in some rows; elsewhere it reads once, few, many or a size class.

CDR3nt: TGTGCCAGTAGTACCCAGGGTAACGGCCATCAGCCCCAGCATTTT; CDR3aa: CASSTQGNGHQPQHF; v_gene: TRBV19; j_gene: TRBJ1-5; d_gene: .; abundance: .
CDR3nt: TGTGCCAGTAGTATCTCCGGGACTAGCGGGGGGCGGACACAGCACAATGAGCAGTTCTTC; CDR3aa: CASSISGTSGGRTQHNEQFF; v_gene: TRBV19; j_gene: TRBJ2-1; d_gene: TRBD2; abundance: once
CDR3nt: TGTGCCAGCAGACCACCGGGACAGGGTGGCTATAATTCACCCCTCCACTTT; CDR3aa: CASRPPGQGGYNSPLHF; v_gene: TRBV5-5; j_gene: TRBJ1-6; d_gene: TRBD1; abundance: .
CDR3nt: TGCGCCAGCAGCTTCACAGGGGGCAACACTGAAGCTTTCTTT; CDR3aa: CASSFTGGNTEAFF; v_gene: TRBV5-1; j_gene: TRBJ1-1; d_gene: TRBD1; abundance: .
CDR3nt: TGCGCCAGCAGTGTTGAGGGATCTGATTCCGAGCAGTACTTC; CDR3aa: CASSVEGSDSEQYF; v_gene: TRBV10-1; j_gene: TRBJ2-7; d_gene: .; abundance: few
CDR3nt: TGTGCCAGCAGGACTAGCGGTTCCTACGAGCAGTACTTC; CDR3aa: CASRTSGSYEQYF; v_gene: TRBV6-5; j_gene: TRBJ2-7; d_gene: TRBD2; abundance: once
CDR3nt: TGTGCCAGCAGCTTCGGGCAGGGGTCCGGCTACACCTTC; CDR3aa: CASSFGQGSGYTF; v_gene: TRBV11-1; j_gene: TRBJ1-2; d_gene: .; abundance: once
CDR3nt: TGTGCCAGTAGTCTGGGGGGGGACCAGCCCCAGCATTTT; CDR3aa: CASSLGGDQPQHF; v_gene: TRBV19; j_gene: TRBJ1-5; d_gene: .; abundance: few
CDR3nt: TGTGCCAGCAGCTTCCCAGGAAACATTCAGTACTTC; CDR3aa: CASSFPGNIQYF; v_gene: TRBV7-9; j_gene: TRBJ2-4; d_gene: .; abundance: .
CDR3nt: TGTGCCAGCAGTGACAGGGGCTACTATGGCTACACCTTC; CDR3aa: CASSDRGYYGYTF; v_gene: TRBV27; j_gene: TRBJ1-2; d_gene: TRBD1; abundance: .
CDR3nt: TGCGCCAGCAGCCAAAATGCGGGACTAGCGGAGACCTACGAGCAGTACTTC; CDR3aa: CASSQNAGLAETYEQYF; v_gene: TRBV4-1; j_gene: TRBJ2-7; d_gene: TRBD2; abundance: .
CDR3nt: TGTGCCATCAAAATCACAGGGGGCGGCCTAAAAGCTTTCTTT; CDR3aa: CAIKITGGGLKAFF; v_gene: TRBV10-3; j_gene: TRBJ1-1; d_gene: TRBD1; abundance: .
CDR3nt: TGTGCCAGCAGCTTAAACGGGGTAGTCTACACCTTC; CDR3aa: CASSLNGVVYTF; v_gene: TRBV7-9; j_gene: TRBJ1-2; d_gene: .; abundance: once
CDR3nt: TGTGCCAGCAGCTTCGGGACAGGGAGAACCTACGAGCAGTACTTC; CDR3aa: CASSFGTGRTYEQYF; v_gene: TRBV5-5; j_gene: TRBJ2-7; d_gene: TRBD1; abundance: .
CDR3nt: TGCAGCGTTACCTATTCGACTGATTTAAACACTGAAGCTTTCTTT; CDR3aa: CSVTYSTDLNTEAFF; v_gene: TRBV29-1; j_gene: TRBJ1-1; d_gene: .; abundance: .
CDR3nt: TGTGCCAGTAGTATAGCACGGGACATCATCAATCAGCCCCAGCATTTT; CDR3aa: CASSIARDIINQPQHF; v_gene: TRBV19; j_gene: TRBJ1-5; d_gene: .; abundance: .
CDR3nt: TGTGCCAGCAGCCTCCAAATTGGAGCGCCCCAGCATTTT; CDR3aa: CASSLQIGAPQHF; v_gene: TRBV11-1; j_gene: TRBJ1-5; d_gene: .; abundance: .
CDR3nt: TGTGCCAGCAGCCCGGACACTAACCGGGGCAATCAGCCCCAGCATTTT; CDR3aa: CASSPDTNRGNQPQHF; v_gene: TRBV7-8; j_gene: TRBJ1-5; d_gene: .; abundance: .
CDR3nt: TGTGCCAGCAGCCAAGCCTATGGCTACACCTTC; CDR3aa: CASSQAYGYTF; v_gene: TRBV6-2/TRBV6-3; j_gene: TRBJ1-2; d_gene: .; abundance: .
CDR3nt: TGTGCCAGCAGCCCCGGAGGGGGCAGCGAAAAACTGTTTTTT; CDR3aa: CASSPGGGSEKLFF; v_gene: TRBV7-2; j_gene: TRBJ1-4; d_gene: TRBD1; abundance: .
CDR3nt: TGTGCCAGCAGCTCACCTAGCGGGGGAGTCAATGAGCAGTTCTTC; CDR3aa: CASSSPSGGVNEQFF; v_gene: TRBV5-8; j_gene: TRBJ2-1; d_gene: TRBD2; abundance: .
CDR3nt: TGTGCCCGACACCCCAGGGGCGAGGACTACGAGCAGTACTTC; CDR3aa: CARHPRGEDYEQYF; v_gene: TRBV3-1/TRBV3-2; j_gene: TRBJ2-7; d_gene: .; abundance: .
CDR3nt: TGTGCCAGCAGTGGAAGGACAAGTAATGAAAAACTGTTTTTT; CDR3aa: CASSGRTSNEKLFF; v_gene: TRBV2; j_gene: TRBJ1-4; d_gene: .; abundance: .
CDR3nt: TGTGCCAGCATGGGGGCAGGGTTCACTGAAGCTTTCTTT; CDR3aa: CASMGAGFTEAFF; v_gene: TRBV2; j_gene: TRBJ1-1; d_gene: .; abundance: .
CDR3nt: TGTGCCAGCTCAATCAGGGAATCTACGATTAATTCACCCCTCCACTTT; CDR3aa: CASSIRESTINSPLHF; v_gene: TRBV18; j_gene: TRBJ1-6; d_gene: .; abundance: .
CDR3nt: TGTGCCAGCAGGACGAGGGGAGGAGGGGCAACTAATGAAAAACTGTTTTTT; CDR3aa: CASRTRGGGATNEKLFF; v_gene: TRBV2; j_gene: TRBJ1-4; d_gene: .; abundance: .
CDR3nt: TGTGCCAGCAGCGTGTCAGGATACTACGAGCAGTACTTC; CDR3aa: CASSVSGYYEQYF; v_gene: TRBV3-1/TRBV3-2; j_gene: TRBJ2-7; d_gene: .; abundance: once